Below are 31 T cell receptor beta chains sequenced from a single sample in a study of T-cell memory formation after mild COVID-19 (TCRdb year 2021). Libraries were constructed by 5' RACE. The instrument given in TCRdb is Illumina NovaSeq 6000. TCRdb trimmed the raw reads at Q25, called clones with MiXCR and kept productive beta chains. Rows are combined by CDR3 protein, so each entry shows the most common genes and DNA. This sample is represented by 450,000 to 650,000 distinct CDR3 sequences; around 20% of them were singletons. Roughly an eighth of the sample is held by the ten biggest clonotypes. The specimen sequenced was PBMCs or a T cell subset sorted from them (not recorded which). These receptors all stem from an adult woman who had mild COVID-19 (a few samples of this study predate the infection). The sample titles of this study are shuffled in the database, so cell type and time point are left out; the donor was told from shared clones.

This clonotype was counted a few times. The V call is TRBV7-9, the J call TRBJ2-7; weak D call: TRBD1 (6 bases). The germline V gene encodes CDR1 SEHNR and CDR2 FQNEAQ (reference sequence). Trimming took 4 bases from V and 6 from J, leaving 16 bases between them. The CDR3 has 14 amino acids. CDR3 sequence (DNA): TGTGCCAGCAGCTATCTCACAGGGATTCGCGAGCAGTACTTC. It translates to CASSYLTGIREQYF.

V is TRBV24-1 and J is TRBJ2-1, with TRBD2 identical over 9 bases. Germline loops: CDR1 KGHDR, CDR2 SFDVKD. The CDR3 runs 15 residues. V trimming: 9 bases; J trimming: 0 bases; junction bases outside the gene matches: 5. The CDR3 loop reads CATSIAGVSYNEQFF. CDR3 sequence (DNA): TGTGCCACCTCCATAGCGGGAGTCTCCTACAATGAGCAGTTCTTC.

The chain recombines TRBV7-8 with TRBJ2-1; D uncertain. Per germline, CDR1 SGHVS and CDR2 FQNEAQ. The CDR3 sequence is 15 residues long. V was pared by 6 bases and J by 5 bases, with 17 bases between. The CDR3 protein is CASSLLRRADNEQFF. CDR3 DNA: TGTGCCAGCAGTCTTCTGAGACGGGCTGACAATGAGCAGTTCTTC.

In this sample, this clonotype turned up a few times. This rearrangement joins TRBV5-1 to TRBJ1-1; possibly TRBD1 for D (6 bases). Trimming cost V 0 bases and J 5 bases, with 14 bases left between them. This CDR3 spans 15 amino acids. Germline CDR1 is SGHRS and CDR2 is YFSETQ. CDR3 protein: CASSLEPGGSTEAFF. The CDR3, as DNA: TGCGCCAGCAGCTTGGAGCCTGGGGGCTCTACTGAAGCTTTCTTT.

This clonotype was picked up many times. V gene TRBV2 combines with J gene TRBJ2-5, with 9 nucleotides matching TRBD2. Germline CDR1 SNHLY, CDR2 FYNNEI. The CDR3 totals 14 residues. Trimming cost V 6 bases and J 5 bases; bases outside gene matches: 7. The DNA for the CDR3 is TGTGCCAGCAGGATAGCGGGGGCGCTGGAGACCCAGTACTTC. Its translation is CASRIAGALETQYF.

The chain employs TRBV20-1 and TRBJ1-1; D is ambiguous. Trimming took 0 bases from V and 0 from J, leaving 11 bases between them. The CDR3 is made up of 15 amino acids. Germline V lookup: CDR1 DFQATT, CDR2 SNEGSKA (reference sequence). The CDR3 is CSARDLFVMNTEAFF. The CDR3 nucleotides read TGCAGTGCTAGAGATCTCTTCGTGATGAACACTGAAGCTTTCTTT.

Only a few counts were recorded for this clonotype. The V and J genes are TRBV7-8 and TRBJ2-5; D uncertain. V lost 5 bases to trimming and J lost 3 bases, with 13 bases between them. Germline-derived CDR1 and CDR2 are SGHVS and FQNEAQ. The CDR3 loop spans 14 amino acids. This CDR3 reads CASSVLTGKETQYF. CDR3 DNA: TGTGCCAGCAGCGTACTGACTGGAAAAGAGACCCAGTACTTC.

This chain connects TRBV19 to TRBJ2-2, with a weak D call TRBD1 (5 bases). The V end lost 3 bases, the J end lost 2 bases, and 10 bases lay between the germline ends. From germline, CDR1 is LNHDA and CDR2 SQIVND (reference sequence). This CDR3 has 15 residues. In DNA form, the CDR3 reads TGTGCCAGTAGTATGGGGCAGGCCAACACCGGGGAGCTGTTTTTT. This encodes CASSMGQANTGELFF. Based on the CDR3 plus reference TRBV19 and TRBJ2-2, the full variable domain is DGGITQSPKYLFRKEGQNVTLSCEQNLNHDAMYWYRQDPGQGLRLIYYSQIVNDFQKGDIAEGYSVSREKKESFPLTVTSAQKNPTAFYLCASSMGQANTGELFFGEGSRLTVL.

This clonotype has a single count. The chain is built from TRBV5-1 and TRBJ1-5; TRBD1 matches at 8 bases. V gave up 0 bases and J gave up 7 bases; unmatched junction bases: 6. In germline, CDR1 is SGHRS, CDR2 YFSETQ. CDR3 length: 15 residues. CDR3 in amino acids: CASSLGGQGEQPQHF. CDR3 nucleotides: TGCGCCAGCAGCTTGGGAGGACAGGGCGAGCAGCCCCAGCATTTT.

The sample holds a few counts of this clonotype. The chain combines TRBV7-2 with TRBJ2-5; D is unclear. Germline V CDR1 and CDR2: SGHTA, FQGNSA. CDR3 size: 16 residues. Trimming cost V 5 bases and J 5 bases, with 21 bases left between them. The CDR3 nucleotides read TGTGCCAGCAGCCCCCGGTTACGGGCTCCCCACGAGACCCAGTACTTC. Translating gives CASSPRLRAPHETQYF.

This clonotype was seen only a few times. The chain joins TRBV29-1 to TRBJ2-7; no clear D gene. The germline CDR1 and CDR2 sequences are SQVTM and ANQGSEA. V lost 6 bases to trimming and J lost 2 bases, with 20 bases between them. The CDR3 sequence is 15 residues long. CDR3 protein: CSVRLFKRLTYEQYF. The CDR3, as DNA: TGCAGCGTACGCCTTTTTAAAAGGTTAACCTACGAGCAGTACTTC.

This clonotype turned up a few times. The chain links TRBV4-3 to TRBJ2-1; 11 bases align to TRBD2. The CDR3 has 16 residues. The germline CDR1 and CDR2 sequences are LGHNA and YSLEER. V shed 3 bases and J 3 bases; nucleotides not matched to a gene: 4. The CDR3 bases are TGCGCCAGCAGCCACGTACTAGCGGGGGTCTACAATGAGCAGTTCTTC. Translating it yields CASSHVLAGVYNEQFF.

The chain uses TRBV11-2 and TRBJ1-1; D not certain. The germline V and J ends were trimmed by 0 bases and 4 bases, with 6 bases remaining between them. The CDR3 extends over 13 amino acids. The germline V gene encodes CDR1 SGHAT and CDR2 FQNNGV. CDR3 region: CASSLDLGTEAFF. The DNA of the CDR3 is TGTGCCAGCAGCTTAGATCTTGGCACTGAAGCTTTCTTT.

The chain carries TRBV30 and TRBJ2-3; D remains unclear. The CDR3 has 12 residues. Germline loops: CDR1 GTSNPN, CDR2 SVGIG (reference sequence). V lost 0 bases, J lost 6 bases, and 7 bases lay in between. CDR3 DNA: TGTGCCTGGAGTGTTGGGTTTGATACGCAGTATTTT. Protein: CAWSVGFDTQYF.

The chain joins TRBV19 to TRBJ1-1; D is unclear. Per germline, CDR1 LNHDA and CDR2 SQIVND (reference sequence). This CDR3 is 14 amino acids long. V was trimmed by 4 bases and J by 1 base, leaving 10 bases between them. The CDR3 here is CASSSLGSNTEAFF. The CDR3, as DNA: TGTGCCAGTAGTAGCCTGGGGTCGAACACTGAAGCTTTCTTT.

The chain joins TRBV5-1 to TRBJ1-5; D is unclear. The V gene lost 1 base and the J gene lost 1 base, with 9 bases spanning the gap. The germline V gene encodes CDR1 SGHRS and CDR2 YFSETQ. The CDR3 sequence is 15 residues long. The CDR3 loop reads CASSLRAGSNQPQHF. CDR3 sequence (DNA): TGCGCCAGCAGCTTGAGGGCGGGCAGCAATCAGCCCCAGCATTTT.

V usage is TRBV7-8 and J usage is TRBJ2-3; D might be TRBD2 (5 bases). This CDR3 is 15 amino acids long. The germline CDR1 and CDR2 sequences are SGHVS and FQNEAQ. Trimming left V 2 bases short and J 0 bases short, with 9 bases between. This CDR3 is CASSLSEGSTDTQYF. As DNA, the CDR3 is TGTGCCAGCAGCTTAAGTGAGGGAAGCACAGATACGCAGTATTTT.

In this sample, this clonotype turned up many times. The J gene is TRBJ2-7, the V gene TRBV20-1; TRBD1 matches 8 bases. The V and J ends lost 3 bases and 0 bases, in that order; junction bases with no gene match: 7. CDR1 DFQATT and CDR2 SNEGSKA come from the germline V gene (reference sequence). This CDR3 has 15 amino acids. The CDR3: CSARNRDRSSYEQYF. For the CDR3, the DNA is TGCAGTGCTAGGAATAGGGACAGGAGCTCCTACGAGCAGTACTTC.

The chain couples TRBV5-1 to TRBJ2-7, with D maybe TRBD2 (6 bases). The CDR3 contains 14 residues. Germline CDR1 and CDR2: SGHRS and YFSETQ. V was cut by 2 bases and J by 3 bases, with 12 bases left in between. The CDR3: CASSFQTGDYEQYF. CDR3 nucleotides: TGCGCCAGCAGCTTTCAGACGGGGGACTACGAGCAGTACTTC.

V is TRBV2 and J is TRBJ1-4; a weak D match, TRBD1 (6 bases). CDR3 size: 15 residues. The ends were cut back, 5 bases at V and 5 bases at J, with 15 bases in the middle. Germline CDR1 is SNHLY and CDR2 is FYNNEI. This chain's CDR3 is CASSTEDRSNEKLFF. CDR3 nucleotides: TGTGCCAGCAGTACGGAAGACAGGTCAAATGAAAAACTGTTTTTT.

The rearrangement links TRBV27 to TRBJ2-1, with D perhaps TRBD2 (6 bases). CDR1 and CDR2 (germline): MNHEY, SMNVEV (reference sequence). Trimming removed 4 bases at V and 6 bases at J, with 16 bases between. The CDR3 has 15 residues. CDR3: CASSSGTLGSNEQFF. The CDR3 DNA reads as TGTGCCAGCAGTTCCGGGACTTTAGGCTCCAATGAGCAGTTCTTC.

The chain links TRBV2 to TRBJ1-2; TRBD1 agrees at 8 bases. J gave up 7 bases and V 6 bases, and 7 bases lay outside the gene matches. The CDR3 consists of 13 residues. CDR1 is SNHLY and CDR2 is FYNNEI in the germline V gene. CDR3 region: CASSEQGESGYTF. The CDR3 DNA follows: TGTGCCAGCAGCGAACAGGGGGAAAGTGGCTACACCTTC. Full variable domain (missing parts from reference TRBV2 and TRBJ1-2): EPEVTQTPSHQVTQMGQEVILRCVPISNHLYFYWYRQILGQKVEFLVSFYNNEISEKSEIFDDQFSVERPDGSNFTLKIRSTKLEDSAMYFCASSEQGESGYTFGSGTRLTVV.

The chain couples TRBV6-4 to TRBJ2-1; 10 bases align to TRBD1. Germline V gives CDR1 MRHNA, CDR2 SNTAGT. After removal of 5 bases from V and 1 base from J, the junction contained 5 bases not matched to a gene. The CDR3 covers 16 residues. The CDR3 DNA follows: TGTGCCAGCAGTTTGCGACAGGGGGCTTCCTACAATGAGCAGTTCTTC. Translating it yields CASSLRQGASYNEQFF.

The chain couples TRBV10-3 to TRBJ1-2, with D tentatively TRBD1 (6 bases). V dropped 6 bases and J dropped 2 bases, with 13 bases sitting between them. The CDR3 length is 14 residues. Per the germline V gene, CDR1 is ENHRY and CDR2 is SYGVKD. For the CDR3, the DNA is TGTGCCATCAGCCTGGACAGCCCCAACTATGGCTACACCTTC. It yields the protein CAISLDSPNYGYTF.

In this sample, this clonotype turned up many times. The chain couples TRBV3-1 to TRBJ2-1; TRBD2 aligns across 9 bases. Unmatched junction bases numbered 4, after V lost 1 base and J lost 3 bases. CDR3 length: 16 amino acids. Germline lookup yields CDR1 LGHDT and CDR2 YNNKEL (reference sequence). CDR3 nucleotide sequence: TGTGCCAGCAGCCAAGGGCTAGCGGGGTTCTACAATGAGCAGTTCTTC. Translating it yields CASSQGLAGFYNEQFF.

This rearrangement joins TRBV19 to TRBJ2-7, with 7 bases matching TRBD2. Trimming removed 3 bases from V and 4 bases from J; junction bases left unmatched: 18. The CDR3 is 18 residues long. Germline CDR1 reads LNHDA; CDR2 reads SQIVND (reference sequence). CDR3 nucleotide sequence: TGTGCCAGTAGTATGGACTTCTCCGGATCGGGAGGCTCATACGAGCAGTACTTC. Translated, it gives CASSMDFSGSGGSYEQYF.

The rearrangement joins TRBV15 to TRBJ1-1; D might be TRBD1 (5 bases). CDR1 and CDR2 (germline): LNHNV, YYDKDF (reference sequence). V lost 5 bases to trimming and J lost 8 bases, with 12 bases between them. There are 12 residues in the CDR3. For the CDR3, the DNA is TGTGCCACCAGCCGGATGACAGCAGAAGCTTTCTTT. As protein: CATSRMTAEAFF.

The table lists this clonotype with a few counts. This chain uses TRBV2 with TRBJ2-7; 7 nucleotides align to TRBD1. V dropped 5 bases and J dropped 4; count of bases not matched to a gene: 5. The CDR3 has 13 amino acids. Germline assignment: CDR1 SNHLY and CDR2 FYNNEI. The CDR3, as DNA: TGTGCCAGCAGTTCCCAGACAGGGTACGAGCAGTACTTC. It is translated as CASSSQTGYEQYF.

This clonotype was seen a few times. The J gene is TRBJ2-1, the V gene TRBV5-1; D perhaps matches TRBD2 (6 bases). V gave up 7 bases and J gave up 1 base, with 12 bases separating them. This CDR3 is built from 14 residues. Germline CDR1 SGHRS, CDR2 YFSETQ. DNA for the CDR3: TGCGCCAGCCGGACGGGAGAGTCCTACAATGAGCAGTTCTTC. The encoded protein is CASRTGESYNEQFF.

Here the CDR3 DNA reads TGTGCCAGCAGCTTGGACAGGGGGCTTAGGAATGAGCAGTTCTTC. Protein product: CASSLDRGLRNEQFF. The genes are TRBV5-4 and TRBJ2-1; 9 positions match TRBD1. The CDR3 runs to 15 residues. CDR1 SGHNT and CDR2 YYREEE come from the germline V gene (reference sequence). Trimming cost V 0 bases and J 7 bases; bases outside gene matches: 5.

This clonotype occurred a few times. V and J are TRBV20-1 and TRBJ2-2; D might be TRBD2 (6 bases). Trimming shortened V by 5 bases and J by 2 bases, and 12 bases separated the two germline ends. CDR1 is DFQATT, CDR2 SNEGSKA, per germline (reference sequence). The CDR3 has 14 residues. The CDR3 loop is CSASLGGNTGELFF. The DNA for the CDR3 is TGCAGTGCTTCTCTGGGGGGTAACACCGGGGAGCTGTTTTTT.